This TCR beta chain was profiled in a study of blood T cell repertoires in COVID-19. The overall study: Donors in the United States, Italy and Spain gave samples during acute or convalescent COVID-19.

The CDR3 covers 17 residues. Germline-derived CDR1 and CDR2 are MDHEN and SYDVKM. V dropped 5 bases and J dropped 0 bases, with 17 bases sitting between them. Sequenced by immunoSEQ multiplex PCR; TCRdb stores in-frame clones only, minus some. The repertoire holds approximately 15,000 clones, with roughly nine tenths as singletons. This chain uses TRBV28 with TRBJ2-1, with D perhaps matching TRBD2 (6 bases). The sample was peripheral blood. The TCR was taken from a man aged 50 to 59 with active COVID-19. CDR3 loop: CASSPAGRGRSYNEQFF. The CDR3 region has the DNA TGTGCCAGCAGTCCCGCTGGGCGGGGTCGCTCCTACAATGAGCAGTTCTTC.